A selection of T cell receptor beta chains follows, all from one sample in a study of T-cell reconstitution after alpha-beta-depleted transplantation in children. Each CDR3 protein gets one entry after TCRdb re-called the PCR reads with MiXCR. The repertoire holds a few hundred thousand distinct CDR3 sequences, with around 20% as singletons. The input for sequencing was PBMCs from the stem cell graft donor, taken from the stem cell graft. Receptors were obtained from a human donor who donated a stem cell graft to a child with acute lymphoblastic leukemia. CDR3s include the opening cysteine and the closing phenylalanine or tryptophan. D genes are given only for firm matches. The size of a clone is reported for some rows only, either as once, few or many, or as a class for expanded clones.

v_call: TRBV5-1; clone_size: few; d_call: NA; j_call: TRBJ2-1; cdr3_nt: TGCGCCAGCAGCTGGGACGGGTCGAACAATGAGCAGTTCTTC; cdr3_aa: CASSWDGSNNEQFF
v_call: TRBV12-3/TRBV12-4; clone_size: NA; d_call: NA; j_call: TRBJ1-2; cdr3_nt: TGTGCCAGCAGTTTTGTTACCTATGGCTACACCTTC; cdr3_aa: CASSFVTYGYTF
v_call: TRBV27; clone_size: few; d_call: TRBD1; j_call: TRBJ2-7; cdr3_nt: TGTGCCAGCAGTCTGCCAGGACAGGGGGCTCAAGAGCAGTACTTC; cdr3_aa: CASSLPGQGAQEQYF
v_call: TRBV24-1; clone_size: NA; d_call: NA; j_call: TRBJ1-5; cdr3_nt: TGTGCCACCGGCCCTGGCCCGGGGGAGCGACATCAGCCCCAGCATTTT; cdr3_aa: CATGPGPGERHQPQHF
v_call: TRBV7-2; clone_size: NA; d_call: NA; j_call: TRBJ2-1; cdr3_nt: TGTGCCAGCAGCTTAACAGCGCCGTACAATGAGCAGTTCTTC; cdr3_aa: CASSLTAPYNEQFF
v_call: TRBV7-9; clone_size: few; d_call: TRBD2; j_call: TRBJ2-7; cdr3_nt: TGTGCCAGCAGTCCCCGAACGAGCGGGAGTAGCTACGAGCAGTACTTC; cdr3_aa: CASSPRTSGSSYEQYF
v_call: TRBV7-9; clone_size: few; d_call: TRBD2; j_call: TRBJ2-1; cdr3_nt: TGTGCCAGCAGCTTAACTAGCGAAGATTTAATGTGGGAGCAGTTCTTC; cdr3_aa: CASSLTSEDLMWEQFF
v_call: TRBV29-1; clone_size: many; d_call: NA; j_call: TRBJ2-5; cdr3_nt: TGCAGCGTTGGACCCGGGACCGGGGAAGAGACCCAGTACTTC; cdr3_aa: CSVGPGTGEETQYF
v_call: TRBV12-3/TRBV12-4; clone_size: few; d_call: TRBD2; j_call: TRBJ2-1; cdr3_nt: TGTGCCAGCAGTTTTCGGCGGGAGACTGAGCAGTTCTTC; cdr3_aa: CASSFRRETEQFF
v_call: TRBV11-2; clone_size: few; d_call: NA; j_call: TRBJ2-7; cdr3_nt: TGTGCCAGCACTTCGACCCCAGGGGACTCCTACGAGCAGTACTTC; cdr3_aa: CASTSTPGDSYEQYF
v_call: TRBV10-3; clone_size: NA; d_call: TRBD2; j_call: TRBJ2-3; cdr3_nt: TGTGCCATCAGTGGGCTAGCGGGAACTTACACAGATACGCAGTATTTT; cdr3_aa: CAISGLAGTYTDTQYF
v_call: TRBV27; clone_size: NA; d_call: TRBD2; j_call: TRBJ2-1; cdr3_nt: TGTGCCAGCAGTTTACGGGACTATTTAGAGAACTACAATGAGCAGTTCTTC; cdr3_aa: CASSLRDYLENYNEQFF
v_call: TRBV9; clone_size: NA; d_call: NA; j_call: TRBJ2-2; cdr3_nt: TGTGCCAGCAGCGCCGAGGACTGGAACACCGGGGAGCTGTTTTTT; cdr3_aa: CASSAEDWNTGELFF
v_call: TRBV9; clone_size: NA; d_call: NA; j_call: TRBJ2-2; cdr3_nt: TGTGCCAGCAGCGCCTGGGCGGGTTTAGACACCGGGGAGCTGTTTTTT; cdr3_aa: CASSAWAGLDTGELFF
v_call: TRBV21-1; clone_size: few; d_call: NA; j_call: TRBJ2-1; cdr3_nt: TGTGCCAGCAGCAAAAAGGGCCAGCGGGGGATGACTGATGAGCAGTTCTTC; cdr3_aa: CASSKKGQRGMTDEQFF
v_call: TRBV5-1; clone_size: NA; d_call: TRBD1; j_call: TRBJ2-7; cdr3_nt: TGCGCCAGCAGCGAAAACAGGGGAAGAGAGCAGTACTTC; cdr3_aa: CASSENRGREQYF
v_call: TRBV12-3/TRBV12-4; clone_size: NA; d_call: TRBD2; j_call: TRBJ2-3; cdr3_nt: TGTGCCAGCAGTTCCGGCTTTAATCCGGGGGGTAGCACAGATACGCAGTATTTT; cdr3_aa: CASSSGFNPGGSTDTQYF
v_call: TRBV11-1; clone_size: few; d_call: TRBD1; j_call: TRBJ2-1; cdr3_nt: TGTGCCAGCAGCCCCGCGAGGGGGACAGGGATTGGGTTGGATGAGCAGTTCTTC; cdr3_aa: CASSPARGTGIGLDEQFF
v_call: TRBV3-1; clone_size: few; d_call: TRBD2; j_call: TRBJ2-7; cdr3_nt: TGTGCCAGCAGCCAAAGGCCTAGCGGGAGAACCCCACACGAGCAGTACTTC; cdr3_aa: CASSQRPSGRTPHEQYF
v_call: TRBV25-1; clone_size: NA; d_call: NA; j_call: TRBJ2-7; cdr3_nt: TGTGCCAGCAGCCCCACAGTACACGAGCAGTACTTC; cdr3_aa: CASSPTVHEQYF
v_call: TRBV28; clone_size: few; d_call: TRBD1; j_call: TRBJ2-3; cdr3_nt: TGTGCCAGCAGTTCGGGACAGGGGGCTTGGGTCACAGATACGCAGTATTTT; cdr3_aa: CASSSGQGAWVTDTQYF
v_call: TRBV27; clone_size: NA; d_call: TRBD1; j_call: TRBJ2-5; cdr3_nt: TGTGCCAGCAGTTCCCCGGGACAGCAAGAGACCCAGTACTTC; cdr3_aa: CASSSPGQQETQYF
v_call: TRBV5-5; clone_size: NA; d_call: TRBD2; j_call: TRBJ2-5; cdr3_nt: TGTGCCAGCAGCGCTAGCGGGGAGCAAGAGACCCAGTACTTC; cdr3_aa: CASSASGEQETQYF
v_call: TRBV12-3/TRBV12-4; clone_size: NA; d_call: NA; j_call: TRBJ2-1; cdr3_nt: TGTGCCAGCAGTTTACGATCGACACCATTCTACAATGAGCAGTTCTTC; cdr3_aa: CASSLRSTPFYNEQFF
v_call: TRBV21-1; clone_size: NA; d_call: NA; j_call: TRBJ1-1; cdr3_nt: TGTGCCAGCAGCAAACGGACAAGGGACACTGAAGCTTTCTTT; cdr3_aa: CASSKRTRDTEAFF
v_call: TRBV9; clone_size: few; d_call: TRBD2; j_call: TRBJ2-2; cdr3_nt: TGTGCCAGCAGTCGCGGGGGGGCCGGGGAGCTGTTTTTT; cdr3_aa: CASSRGGAGELFF
v_call: TRBV29-1; clone_size: NA; d_call: NA; j_call: TRBJ2-1; cdr3_nt: TGCAGCGTTAGCAATGAGCAGTTCTTC; cdr3_aa: CSVSNEQFF
v_call: TRBV2; clone_size: NA; d_call: TRBD1; j_call: TRBJ1-2; cdr3_nt: TGTGCCAGCAGTACCGGGACAGGCTATGGCTACACCTTC; cdr3_aa: CASSTGTGYGYTF
v_call: TRBV9; clone_size: NA; d_call: TRBD2; j_call: TRBJ2-3; cdr3_nt: TGTGCCAGCAGCCCCCCTCCGGGACTAGGCACAGATACGCAGTATTTT; cdr3_aa: CASSPPPGLGTDTQYF
v_call: TRBV20-1; clone_size: NA; d_call: NA; j_call: TRBJ2-1; cdr3_nt: TGCAGTGCTAGACCGGGATCTAGGGGAGCGAATGGGCAGTTCTTC; cdr3_aa: CSARPGSRGANGQFF
v_call: TRBV20-1; clone_size: many; d_call: NA; j_call: TRBJ2-5; cdr3_nt: TGCAGTGGATGGGACTGGCAAGAGACCCAGTACTTC; cdr3_aa: CSGWDWQETQYF